This T cell receptor (beta chain) was documented in a study of blood T cell repertoires in COVID-19. Study-wide context: The samples span acute and convalescent COVID-19 from the United States, Italy and Spain. From T cells, B-cell-depleted T cells, or PBMCs came the material, which was cDNA or gDNA.

V was shortened by 1 base and J by 5 bases, with 12 bases between the two germline ends. The CDR3 sequence is 15 residues long. From germline, CDR1 is SGHVS and CDR2 FQNEAQ. The repertoire was sequenced with immunoSEQ multiplex PCR; TCRdb's copy has only in-frame clones and lacks some. Here the sample spans over 95,000 clones, more than 80% being singletons. Seattle patients were enrolled during active infection and followed longitudinally. The TCR originated in a woman in her sixties with COVID-19, enrolled during active disease. The sample comprised peripheral blood. V and J are TRBV7-8 and TRBJ2-1, with D perhaps matching TRBD2 (7 bases). The CDR3 here is CASSLVGGGDNEQFF. CDR3 DNA sequence: TGTGCCAGCAGCTTAGTAGGCGGGGGCGACAATGAGCAGTTCTTC. Filled out from reference TRBV7-8 and TRBJ2-1, the complete variable domain reads GAGVSQSPRYKVAKRGQDVALRCDPISGHVSLFWYQQALGQGPEFLTYFQNEAQLDKSGLPSDRFFAERPEGSVSTLKIQRTQQEDSAVYLCASSLVGGGDNEQFFGPGTRLTVL.